This T cell receptor (beta chain) was identified during a study of technical replicates of blood from a few donors. Only in-frame clones appear in the TCRdb table, and some are missing; sequencing was by immunoSEQ multiplex PCR. The sample lists over 25,000 clones; more than 80% were seen once. The CDR3 is 13 amino acids. V was trimmed by 3 bases and J by 9 bases, leaving 12 bases between them. Germline values: CDR1 SEHNR, CDR2 FQNEAQ (reference sequence). The source is a human donor in good health. Some clones in this sample may be carry-over from other donors' samples. The chain combines TRBV7-9 with TRBJ2-1, with D possibly TRBD1 on 6 matching bases. Specimen: PBMCs. CDR3 sequence reads: CASSFIQGAEQFF. CDR3 coding DNA: TGTGCCAGCAGCTTTATACAGGGTGCTGAGCAGTTCTTC.